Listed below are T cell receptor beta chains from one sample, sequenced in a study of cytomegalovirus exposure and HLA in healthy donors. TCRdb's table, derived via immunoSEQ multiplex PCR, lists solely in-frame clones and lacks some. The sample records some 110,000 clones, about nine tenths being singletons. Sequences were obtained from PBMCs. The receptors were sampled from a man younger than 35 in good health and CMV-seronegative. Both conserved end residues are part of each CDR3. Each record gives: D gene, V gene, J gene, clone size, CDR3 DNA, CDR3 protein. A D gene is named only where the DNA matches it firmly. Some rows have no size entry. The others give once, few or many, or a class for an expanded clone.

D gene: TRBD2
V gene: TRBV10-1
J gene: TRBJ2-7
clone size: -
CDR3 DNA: TGCGCCAGCAGTGAGTGGGCTAGCGGGAGTTACGAGCAGTACTTC
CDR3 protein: CASSEWASGSYEQYF

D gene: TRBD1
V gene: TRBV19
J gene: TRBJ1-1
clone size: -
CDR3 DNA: TGTGCCAGTAGTTTGGACAGGGGGGGAACTGAAGCTTTCTTT
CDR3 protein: CASSLDRGGTEAFF

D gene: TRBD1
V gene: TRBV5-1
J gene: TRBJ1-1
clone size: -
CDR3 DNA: TGCGCCAGCAGCTCTGGACGGACAGGGCAGTGGTCTGAAGCTTTCTTT
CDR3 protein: CASSSGRTGQWSEAFF

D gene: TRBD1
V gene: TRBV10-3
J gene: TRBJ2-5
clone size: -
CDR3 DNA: TGTGCCATCAGTGAGTCTTGGACAGGACAAGAGACCCAGTACTTC
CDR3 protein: CAISESWTGQETQYF

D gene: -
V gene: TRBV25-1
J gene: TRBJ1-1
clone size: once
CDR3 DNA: TGTGCCAGTAGACAGGTGAACACTGAAGCTTTCTTT
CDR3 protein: CASRQVNTEAFF

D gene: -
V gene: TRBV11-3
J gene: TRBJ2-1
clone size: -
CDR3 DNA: TGTGCCAGCAGCCCCCCGCGGAGGGGGCAGAACAATGAGCAGTTCTTC
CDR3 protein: CASSPPRRGQNNEQFF

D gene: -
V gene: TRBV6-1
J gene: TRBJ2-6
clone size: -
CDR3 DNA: TGTGCCAGCAGTGAAACTATAGGGGCTGGGGCCAACGTCCTGACTTTC
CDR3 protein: CASSETIGAGANVLTF

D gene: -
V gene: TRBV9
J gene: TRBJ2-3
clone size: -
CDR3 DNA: TGTGCCAGCAGCGCTCGGACAGATACGCAGTATTTT
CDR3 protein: CASSARTDTQYF

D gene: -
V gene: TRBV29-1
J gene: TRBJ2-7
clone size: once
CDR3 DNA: TGCAGCGTTGAAGATCTTGAGGGACTTGAATCCGAGCAGTACTTC
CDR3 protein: CSVEDLEGLESEQYF

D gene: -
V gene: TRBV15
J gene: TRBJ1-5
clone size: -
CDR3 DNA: TGTGCCACCAGGGACACTCTGGGGTTCAATCAGCCCCAGCATTTT
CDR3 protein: CATRDTLGFNQPQHF

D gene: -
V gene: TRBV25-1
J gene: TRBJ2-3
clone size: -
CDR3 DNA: TGTGCCAGCAGTGCTAGCACAGATACGCAGTATTTT
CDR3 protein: CASSASTDTQYF

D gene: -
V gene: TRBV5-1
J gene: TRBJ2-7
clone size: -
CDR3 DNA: TGCGCCAGCAGCCAGGGCAGGGGCTACGAGCAGTACTTC
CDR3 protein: CASSQGRGYEQYF

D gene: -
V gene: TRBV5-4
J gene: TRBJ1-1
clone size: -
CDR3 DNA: TGTGCCAGCAGCTTGGAACATAAAAACACTGAAGCTTTCTTT
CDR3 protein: CASSLEHKNTEAFF

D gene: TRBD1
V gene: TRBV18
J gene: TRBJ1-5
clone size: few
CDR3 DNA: TGTGCCAGCTCACCAGCGACAGGGCGTAGCAATCAGCCCCAGCATTTT
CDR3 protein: CASSPATGRSNQPQHF

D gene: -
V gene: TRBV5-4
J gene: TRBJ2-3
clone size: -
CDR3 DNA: TGTGCCAGCAGCTTGAAGGGAGTGGCAGATACGCAGTATTTT
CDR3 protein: CASSLKGVADTQYF

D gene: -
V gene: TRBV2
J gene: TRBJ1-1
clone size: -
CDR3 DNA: TGTGCCAGCAGTGATCTGTTGGCGTTCGTCGGGGCTTTCTTT
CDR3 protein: CASSDLLAFVGAFF

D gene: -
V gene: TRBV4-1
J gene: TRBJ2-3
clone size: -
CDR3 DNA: TGCGCCAGCAGCCAAAGTTCGGCGGATCCAGATACGCAGTATTTT
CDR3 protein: CASSQSSADPDTQYF

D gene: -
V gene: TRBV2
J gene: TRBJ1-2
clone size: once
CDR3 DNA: TGTGCCAGCAGCCAGACAGCGTCGGTTTTC
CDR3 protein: CASSQTASVF

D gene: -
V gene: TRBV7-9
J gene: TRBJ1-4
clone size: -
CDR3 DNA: TGTGCCAGCAGCACGGCAGGTGACAGTCCTAATGAAAAACTGTTTTTT
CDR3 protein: CASSTAGDSPNEKLFF

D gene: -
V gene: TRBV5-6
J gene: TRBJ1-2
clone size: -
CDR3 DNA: TGTGCCAGCAGCTCAGTGCTGACAGAGAACTATGGCTACACCTTC
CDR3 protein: CASSSVLTENYGYTF

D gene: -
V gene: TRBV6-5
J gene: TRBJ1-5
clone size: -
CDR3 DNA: TGTGCCAGCAGTTACTCACCAGGGAACAATCAGCCCCAGCATTTT
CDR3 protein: CASSYSPGNNQPQHF

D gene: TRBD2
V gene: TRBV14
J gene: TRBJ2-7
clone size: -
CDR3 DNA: TGTGCCAGCAGCCAAGAATTAGCGGGATCACGAGAGCAGTACTTC
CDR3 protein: CASSQELAGSREQYF

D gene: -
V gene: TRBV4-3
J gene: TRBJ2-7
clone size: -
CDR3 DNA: TGCGCCAGCAGCGCGGCCCCGGGTTCCGGCTACGAGCAGTACTTC
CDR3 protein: CASSAAPGSGYEQYF

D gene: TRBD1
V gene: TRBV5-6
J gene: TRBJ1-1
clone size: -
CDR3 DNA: TGTGCCAGCAGCTTCCTGGACAGGGGGTACACTGAAGCTTTCTTT
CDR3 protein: CASSFLDRGYTEAFF

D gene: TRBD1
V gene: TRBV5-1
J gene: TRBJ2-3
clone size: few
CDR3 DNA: TGCGCCAGTTCGGGACAGGGGCTAGATACGCAGTATTTT
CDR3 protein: CASSGQGLDTQYF

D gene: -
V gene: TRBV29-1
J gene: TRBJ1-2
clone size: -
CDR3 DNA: TGCAGCGTTGAAAATCTGGAGGGCTACACCTTC
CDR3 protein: CSVENLEGYTF

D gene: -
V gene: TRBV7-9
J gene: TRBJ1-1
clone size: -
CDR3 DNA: TGTGCCAGCAGCTCCCTAAGGGGCAGGGACACTGAAGCTTTCTTT
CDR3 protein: CASSSLRGRDTEAFF

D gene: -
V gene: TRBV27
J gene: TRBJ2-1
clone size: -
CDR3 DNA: TGTGCCAGCAGCCATGAGGGATCTTACAATGAGCAGTTCTTC
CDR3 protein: CASSHEGSYNEQFF

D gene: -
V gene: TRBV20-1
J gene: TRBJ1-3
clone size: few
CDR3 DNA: TGCGGGGGCTTCTCTGGAAACACCATATATTTT
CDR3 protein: CGGFSGNTIYF

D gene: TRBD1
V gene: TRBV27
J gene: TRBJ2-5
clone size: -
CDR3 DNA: TGTGCCAGCAGCCAGGGACAGGGAGGTGAAGAGACCCAGTACTTC
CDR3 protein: CASSQGQGGEETQYF

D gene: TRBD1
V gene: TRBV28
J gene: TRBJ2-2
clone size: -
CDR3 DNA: TGTGCCAGCAGTACGCCATACAGGGGGCATGGCACCGGGGAGCTGTTTTTT
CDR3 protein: CASSTPYRGHGTGELFF

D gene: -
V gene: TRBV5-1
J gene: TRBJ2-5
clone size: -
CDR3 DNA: TGCGCCAGCAGTTCCGGGATGACAGAGACCCAGTACTTC
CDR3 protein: CASSSGMTETQYF

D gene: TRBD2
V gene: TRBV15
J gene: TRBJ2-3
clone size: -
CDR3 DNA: TGTGCCACCAGCAGAGATCCGACTAGCGGGTATAGCACAGATACGCAGTATTTT
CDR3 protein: CATSRDPTSGYSTDTQYF

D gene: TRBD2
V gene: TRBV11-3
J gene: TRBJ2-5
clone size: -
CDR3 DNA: TGTGCCAGCAGCCCAGGCGGGCGGGGGAGGAGTGAGACCCAGTACTTC
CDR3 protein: CASSPGGRGRSETQYF

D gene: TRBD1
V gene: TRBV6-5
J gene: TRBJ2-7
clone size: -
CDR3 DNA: TGTGCCAGCAGTCGAGGGACAGTAACCTACGAGCAGTACTTC
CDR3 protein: CASSRGTVTYEQYF

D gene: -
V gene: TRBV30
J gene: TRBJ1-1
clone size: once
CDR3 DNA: TGTGCTTGTATTGTAATGAACACTGAAGCTTTCTTT
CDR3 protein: CACIVMNTEAFF

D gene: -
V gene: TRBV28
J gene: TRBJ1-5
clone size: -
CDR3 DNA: TGTGCCAGCAACGAAGGGGGTCCTAGCAATCAGCCCCAGCATTTT
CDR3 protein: CASNEGGPSNQPQHF

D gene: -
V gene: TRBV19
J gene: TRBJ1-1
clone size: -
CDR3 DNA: TGTGCCAGTAGTATAATCGGGGACACTGAAGCTTTCTTT
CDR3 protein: CASSIIGDTEAFF

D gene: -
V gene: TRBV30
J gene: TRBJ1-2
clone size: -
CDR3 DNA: TGTGCCTGGAGTGCTGGAGCTAACTATGGCTACACCTTC
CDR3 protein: CAWSAGANYGYTF

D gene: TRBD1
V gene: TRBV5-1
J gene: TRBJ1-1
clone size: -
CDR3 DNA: TGCGCCAGCAGCCTCAGACAGGGCGTTACAATGAACACTGAAGCTTTCTTT
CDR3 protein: CASSLRQGVTMNTEAFF

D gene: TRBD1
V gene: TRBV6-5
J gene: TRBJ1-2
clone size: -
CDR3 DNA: TGTGCCAGCACCCCAACAGGGGGCCGCGCCTATGGCTACACCTTC
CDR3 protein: CASTPTGGRAYGYTF

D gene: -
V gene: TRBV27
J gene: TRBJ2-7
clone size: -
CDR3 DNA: TGTGCCAGCAGTTTACTTAAAGCCGGGTCCATCTCCTACGAGCAGTACTTC
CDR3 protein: CASSLLKAGSISYEQYF

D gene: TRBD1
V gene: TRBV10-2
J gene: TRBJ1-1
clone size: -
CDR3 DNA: TGCGCCAGCAGATTGGACAGGGAAGATGAAGCTTTCTTT
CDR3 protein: CASRLDREDEAFF

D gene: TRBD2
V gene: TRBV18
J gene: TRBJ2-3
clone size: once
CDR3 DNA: TGTGCCAGCTCACCACTTAGAGGGCTAGCGGGAGCTGTCGCAGATACGCAGTATTTT
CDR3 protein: CASSPLRGLAGAVADTQYF

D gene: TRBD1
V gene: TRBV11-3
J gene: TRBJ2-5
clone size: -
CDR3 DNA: TGTGCCAGCAGCCCTCACCGGACAGGGGAAGAGACCCAGTACTTC
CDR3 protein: CASSPHRTGEETQYF

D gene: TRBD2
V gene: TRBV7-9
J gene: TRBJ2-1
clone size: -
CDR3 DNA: TGTGCCAGCGGTCGACTAGCGGGGAGTGAGCAGTTCTTC
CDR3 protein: CASGRLAGSEQFF

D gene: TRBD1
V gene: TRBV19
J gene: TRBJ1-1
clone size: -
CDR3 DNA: TGTGCCAGTAGACCGGGACAGGTGAACACTGAAGCTTTCTTT
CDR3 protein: CASRPGQVNTEAFF

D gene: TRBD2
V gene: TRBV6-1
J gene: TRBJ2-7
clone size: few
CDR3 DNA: TGTGCCGCAGGGAGCGGGGCCTCTTACGAGCAGTACTTC
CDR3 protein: CAAGSGASYEQYF

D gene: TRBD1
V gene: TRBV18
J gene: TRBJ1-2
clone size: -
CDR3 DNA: TGTGCCAGCTCACGTGAACAAGGGGACAGGTGGGACTATGGCTACACCTTC
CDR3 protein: CASSREQGDRWDYGYTF